This T cell receptor beta chain derives from a study of blood T cell repertoires in COVID-19. Study overall: Researchers got acute and convalescent COVID-19 samples from the United States, Italy and Spain. Sources were T cells, B-cell-depleted T cells, or PBMCs; the material itself was cDNA or gDNA.

Study processing details: Estimation of nucleated cell counts relied on the amplification of reference gene primers. This table comes from immunoSEQ multiplex PCR, and its TCRdb copy is limited to in-frame clones, with some not included. D and trimming come from the DNA, and the V and J calls and clone size come from that table. The sample contains over 45,000 clones, 83% of which appear only once. Per germline, CDR1 SGHRS and CDR2 YFSETQ. CDR3 size: 11 residues. The ends were cut back, 1 base at V and 7 bases at J, with 3 bases in the middle. The material sequenced was peripheral blood. This TCR was sampled from a man aged 55 to 69 with active COVID-19. The V gene is TRBV5-1, the J gene TRBJ2-1, with D uncertain. The CDR3 sequence is CASSLINEQFF. The CDR3 region has the DNA TGCGCCAGCAGCTTGATAAATGAGCAGTTCTTC. Looking up the rest from reference TRBV5-1 and TRBJ2-1 gives the full variable domain: KAGVTQTPRYLIKTRGQQVTLSCSPISGHRSVSWYQQTPGQGLQFLFEYFSETQRNKGNFPGRFSGRQFSNSRSEMNVSTLELGDSALYLCASSLINEQFFGPGTRLTVL.